Sequencing of this T cell receptor beta chain was carried out in a study of breast tumors, draining lymph nodes, adjacent tissues. TCRdb analysed the multiplex PCR reads with MiXCR anew, one entry per CDR3 protein. This sample has some 110,000 distinct CDR3 sequences, with 30% found just once. Samples came from axillary lymph nodes draining the breast cancer. CDR3 length equals 16 residues. CDR1 is LGHNA, CDR2 YSLEER, per germline. J gave up 11 bases and V 4 bases, and 15 bases lay outside the gene matches. This receptor was identified in a female donor with breast cancer. Some clones in this sample may be carry-over from other donors' samples. The gene calls are TRBV4-3 and TRBJ2-3, with 10 bases identical to TRBD2. Sequenced input: axillary lymph node tissue. Written as DNA, the CDR3 is TGCGCCAGCAGCCTGTTAGCGGGGGGTGCCTACAATGAGCAGTATTTT. Encoded protein: CASSLLAGGAYNEQYF.